The clone carrying this T cell receptor (beta chain) was detected only once. Its antigen is not known. The method was immunoSEQ multiplex PCR; TCRdb's version includes in-frame clones alone and lacks a portion of them. The sample yields about 150,000 clones, 92% seen once. The CDR3 sequence is 12 residues long. V was shortened by 1 base and J by 3 bases, with 4 bases between the two germline ends. Germline V CDR1 and CDR2: SGHAT, FQNNGV. These data are taken from a study of T cell responses to AZD1222 COVID-19 vaccine. Study results and limitations: Breadth and depth of Spike-specific TCRs rose after two AZD1222 doses. Just 5 or 6 AZD1222 recipients tested seropositive at baseline.

Sequencing was performed on peripheral blood, taken 28 days after the second AZD1222 dose. This sequence joins TRBV11-2 and TRBJ2-7; D ambiguous. This receptor was obtained from an adult who received the AZD1222 COVID-19 vaccine. CDR3 DNA: TGTGCCAGCAGCTTAGTTGGCTACGAGCAGTACTTC. Amino acids: CASSLVGYEQYF.